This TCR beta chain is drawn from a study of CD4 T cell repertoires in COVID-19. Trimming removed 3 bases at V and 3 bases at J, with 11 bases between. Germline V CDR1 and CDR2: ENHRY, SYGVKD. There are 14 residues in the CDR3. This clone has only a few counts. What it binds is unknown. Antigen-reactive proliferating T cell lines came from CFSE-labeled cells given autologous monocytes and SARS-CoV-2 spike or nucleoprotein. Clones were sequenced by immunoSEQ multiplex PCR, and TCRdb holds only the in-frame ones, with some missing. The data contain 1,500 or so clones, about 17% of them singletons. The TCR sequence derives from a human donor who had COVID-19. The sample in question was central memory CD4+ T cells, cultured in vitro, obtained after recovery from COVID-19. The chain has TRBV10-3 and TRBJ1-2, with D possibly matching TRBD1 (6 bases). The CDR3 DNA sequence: TGTGCCATCAGTGAAGGGGGGTTCGACTATGGCTACACCTTC. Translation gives CAISEGGFDYGYTF.